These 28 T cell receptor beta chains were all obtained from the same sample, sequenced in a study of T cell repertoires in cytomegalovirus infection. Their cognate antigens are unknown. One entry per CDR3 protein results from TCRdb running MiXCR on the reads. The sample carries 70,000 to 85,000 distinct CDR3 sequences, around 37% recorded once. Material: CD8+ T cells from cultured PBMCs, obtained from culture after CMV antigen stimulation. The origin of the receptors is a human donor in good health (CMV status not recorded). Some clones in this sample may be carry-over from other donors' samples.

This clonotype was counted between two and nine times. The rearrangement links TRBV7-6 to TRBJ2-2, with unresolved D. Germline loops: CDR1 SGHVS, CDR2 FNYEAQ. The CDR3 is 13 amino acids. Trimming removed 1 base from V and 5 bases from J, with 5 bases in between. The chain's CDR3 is CASSLERTGELFF. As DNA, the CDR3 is TGTGCCAGCAGCTTAGAGAGGACCGGGGAGCTGTTTTTT.

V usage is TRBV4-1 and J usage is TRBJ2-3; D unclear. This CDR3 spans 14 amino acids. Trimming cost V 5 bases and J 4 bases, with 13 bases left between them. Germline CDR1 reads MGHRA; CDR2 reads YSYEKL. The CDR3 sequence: CASSAQGWADTQYF. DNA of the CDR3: TGCGCCAGCAGCGCCCAAGGGTGGGCAGATACGCAGTATTTT.

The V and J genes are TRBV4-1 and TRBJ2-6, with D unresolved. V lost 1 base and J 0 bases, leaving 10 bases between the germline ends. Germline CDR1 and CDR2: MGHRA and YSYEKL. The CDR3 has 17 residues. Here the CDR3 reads CASSQGPQDSGANVLTF. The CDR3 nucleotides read TGCGCCAGCAGCCAAGGGCCGCAGGACTCTGGGGCCAACGTCCTGACTTTC.

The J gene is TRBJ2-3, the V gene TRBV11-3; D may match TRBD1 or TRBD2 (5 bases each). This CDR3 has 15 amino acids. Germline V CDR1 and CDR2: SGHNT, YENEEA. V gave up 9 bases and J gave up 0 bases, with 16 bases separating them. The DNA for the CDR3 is TGTGCCAGTTCCAGCCGGGACGGTAGCACAGATACGCAGTATTTT. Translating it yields CASSSRDGSTDTQYF.

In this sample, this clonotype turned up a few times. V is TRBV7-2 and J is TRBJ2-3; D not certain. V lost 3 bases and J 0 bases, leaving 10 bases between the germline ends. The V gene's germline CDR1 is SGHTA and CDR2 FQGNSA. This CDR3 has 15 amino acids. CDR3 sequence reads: CASSFELTSTDTQYF. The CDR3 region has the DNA TGTGCCAGCAGCTTTGAGTTAACTAGCACAGATACGCAGTATTTT.

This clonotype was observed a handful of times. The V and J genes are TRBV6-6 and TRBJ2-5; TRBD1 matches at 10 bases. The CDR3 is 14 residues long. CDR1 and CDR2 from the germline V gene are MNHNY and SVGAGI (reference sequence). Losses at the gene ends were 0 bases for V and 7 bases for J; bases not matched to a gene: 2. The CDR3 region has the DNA TGTGCCAGCAGTTACTCCGGGACAGGGGTGACCCAGTACTTC. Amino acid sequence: CASSYSGTGVTQYF.

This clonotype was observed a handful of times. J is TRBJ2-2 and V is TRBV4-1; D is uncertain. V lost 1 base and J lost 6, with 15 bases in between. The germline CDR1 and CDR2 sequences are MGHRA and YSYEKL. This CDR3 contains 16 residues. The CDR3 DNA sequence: TGCGCCAGCAGCCAAGTTGGCTACCAATCTGCCGGGGAGCTGTTTTTT. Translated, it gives CASSQVGYQSAGELFF.

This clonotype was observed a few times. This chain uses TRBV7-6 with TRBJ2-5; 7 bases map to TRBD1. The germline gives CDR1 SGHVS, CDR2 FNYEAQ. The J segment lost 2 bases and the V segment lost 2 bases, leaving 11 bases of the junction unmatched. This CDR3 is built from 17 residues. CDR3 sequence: CASSLLIPKTGQETQYF. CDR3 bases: TGTGCCAGCAGCTTATTAATTCCTAAGACAGGGCAAGAGACCCAGTACTTC.

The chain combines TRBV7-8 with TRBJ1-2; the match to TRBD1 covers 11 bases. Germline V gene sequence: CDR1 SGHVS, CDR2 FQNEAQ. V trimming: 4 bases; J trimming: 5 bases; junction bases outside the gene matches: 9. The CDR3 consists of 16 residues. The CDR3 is CASSSWTGGEEYGYTF. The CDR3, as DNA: TGTGCCAGCAGCTCCTGGACAGGGGGCGAAGAATATGGCTACACCTTC.

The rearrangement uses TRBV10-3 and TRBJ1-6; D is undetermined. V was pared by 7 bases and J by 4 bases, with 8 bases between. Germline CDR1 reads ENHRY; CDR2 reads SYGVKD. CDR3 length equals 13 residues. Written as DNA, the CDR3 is TGTGCCATCATGAGCGGTTATAATTCACCCCTCCACTTT. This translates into CAIMSGYNSPLHF.

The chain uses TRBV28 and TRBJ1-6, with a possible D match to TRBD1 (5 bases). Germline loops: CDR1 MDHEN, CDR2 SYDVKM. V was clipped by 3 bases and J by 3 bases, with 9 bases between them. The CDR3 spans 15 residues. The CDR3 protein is CASSLTASYNSPLHF. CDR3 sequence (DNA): TGTGCCAGCAGTTTGACAGCAAGCTATAATTCACCCCTCCACTTT.

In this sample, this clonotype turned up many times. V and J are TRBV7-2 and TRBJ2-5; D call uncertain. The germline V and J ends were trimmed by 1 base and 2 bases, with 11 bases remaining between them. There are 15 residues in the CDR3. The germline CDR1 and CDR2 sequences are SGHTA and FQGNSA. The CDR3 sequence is CASSLGSMHQETQYF. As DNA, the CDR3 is TGTGCCAGCAGCTTAGGGAGTATGCATCAAGAGACCCAGTACTTC. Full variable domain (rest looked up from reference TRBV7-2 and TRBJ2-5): GAGVSQSPSNKVTEKGKDVELRCDPISGHTALYWYRQSLGQGLEFLIYFQGNSAPDKSGLPSDRFSAERTGGSVSTLTIQRTQQEDSAVYLCASSLGSMHQETQYFGPGTRLLVL.

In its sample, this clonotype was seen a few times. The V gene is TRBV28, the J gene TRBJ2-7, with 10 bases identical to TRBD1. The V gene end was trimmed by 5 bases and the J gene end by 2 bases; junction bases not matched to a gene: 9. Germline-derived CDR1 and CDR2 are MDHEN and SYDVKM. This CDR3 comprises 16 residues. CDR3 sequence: CASSRPRDRGTYEQYF. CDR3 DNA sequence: TGTGCCAGCAGTAGGCCCCGGGACAGGGGAACCTACGAGCAGTACTTC.

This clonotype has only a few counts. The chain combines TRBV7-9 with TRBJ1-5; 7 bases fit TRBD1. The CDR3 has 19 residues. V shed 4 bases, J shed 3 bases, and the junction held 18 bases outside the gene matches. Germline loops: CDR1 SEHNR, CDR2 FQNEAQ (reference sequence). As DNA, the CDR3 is TGTGCCAGCAGCTCCAGCGTTCACCCCGGACAGGAGGACAATCAGCCCCAGCATTTT. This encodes CASSSSVHPGQEDNQPQHF.

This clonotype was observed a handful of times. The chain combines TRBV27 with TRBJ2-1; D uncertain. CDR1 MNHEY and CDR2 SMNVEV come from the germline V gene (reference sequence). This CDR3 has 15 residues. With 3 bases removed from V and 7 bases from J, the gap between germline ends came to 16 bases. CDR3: CASSLVGFVGNEQFF. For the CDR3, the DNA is TGTGCCAGCAGTTTGGTCGGGTTCGTAGGGAATGAGCAGTTCTTC.

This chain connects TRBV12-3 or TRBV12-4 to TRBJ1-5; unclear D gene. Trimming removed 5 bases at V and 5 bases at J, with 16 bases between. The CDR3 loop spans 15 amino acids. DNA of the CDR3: TGTGCCAGCAGTCCTGGGCGGACTCTGGATCAGCCCCAGCATTTT. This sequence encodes CASSPGRTLDQPQHF.

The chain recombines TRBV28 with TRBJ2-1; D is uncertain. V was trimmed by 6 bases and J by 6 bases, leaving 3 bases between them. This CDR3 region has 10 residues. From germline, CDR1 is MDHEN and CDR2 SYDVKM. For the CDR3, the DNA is TGTGCCAGCAGGGCCAATGAGCAGTTCTTC. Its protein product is CASRANEQFF.

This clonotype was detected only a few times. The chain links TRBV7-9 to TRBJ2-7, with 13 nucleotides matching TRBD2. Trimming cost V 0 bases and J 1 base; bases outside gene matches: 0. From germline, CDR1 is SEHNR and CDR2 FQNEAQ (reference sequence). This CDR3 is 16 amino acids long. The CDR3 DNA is TGTGCCAGCAGCTTAGCGACTAGCGGGGGGTCCTACGAGCAGTACTTC. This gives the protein CASSLATSGGSYEQYF.

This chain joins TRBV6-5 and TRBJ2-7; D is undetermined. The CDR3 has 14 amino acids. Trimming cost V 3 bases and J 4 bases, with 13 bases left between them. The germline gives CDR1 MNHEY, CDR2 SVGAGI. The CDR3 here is CASSYGVPPYEQYF. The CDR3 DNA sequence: TGTGCCAGCAGTTATGGGGTCCCCCCTTACGAGCAGTACTTC.

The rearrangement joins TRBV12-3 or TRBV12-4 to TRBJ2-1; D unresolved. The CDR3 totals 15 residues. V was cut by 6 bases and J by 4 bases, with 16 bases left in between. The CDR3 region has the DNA TGTGCCAGCAGGTACGGGCCGTTTTCTTACAATGAGCAGTTCTTC. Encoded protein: CASRYGPFSYNEQFF.

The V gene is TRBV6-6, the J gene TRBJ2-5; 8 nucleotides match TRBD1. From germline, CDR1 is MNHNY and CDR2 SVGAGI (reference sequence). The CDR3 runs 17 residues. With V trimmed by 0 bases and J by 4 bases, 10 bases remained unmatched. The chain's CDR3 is CASSYSRAPTGAETQYF. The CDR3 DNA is TGTGCCAGCAGTTACTCGAGGGCCCCGACAGGGGCAGAGACCCAGTACTTC.

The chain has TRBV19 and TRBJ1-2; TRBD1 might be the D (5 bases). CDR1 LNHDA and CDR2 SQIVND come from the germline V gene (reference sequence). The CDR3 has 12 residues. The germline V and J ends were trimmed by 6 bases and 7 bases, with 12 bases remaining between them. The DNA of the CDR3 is TGTGCCAGTAGGACCTACAGGTCTGGCTACACCTTC. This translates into CASRTYRSGYTF.

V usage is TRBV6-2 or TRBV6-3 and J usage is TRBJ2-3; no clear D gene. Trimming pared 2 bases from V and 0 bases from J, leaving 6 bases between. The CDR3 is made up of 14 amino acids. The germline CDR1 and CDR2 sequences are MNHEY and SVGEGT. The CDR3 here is CASSYATSTDTQYF. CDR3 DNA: TGTGCCAGCAGTTACGCTACAAGCACAGATACGCAGTATTTT.

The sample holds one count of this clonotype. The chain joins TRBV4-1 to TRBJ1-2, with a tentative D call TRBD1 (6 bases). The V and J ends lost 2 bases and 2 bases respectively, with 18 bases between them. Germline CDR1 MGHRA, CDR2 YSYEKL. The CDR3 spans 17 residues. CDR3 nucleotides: TGCGCCAGCAGCCAAATAACCGATTGGACAGACAACTATGGCTACACCTTC. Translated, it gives CASSQITDWTDNYGYTF.

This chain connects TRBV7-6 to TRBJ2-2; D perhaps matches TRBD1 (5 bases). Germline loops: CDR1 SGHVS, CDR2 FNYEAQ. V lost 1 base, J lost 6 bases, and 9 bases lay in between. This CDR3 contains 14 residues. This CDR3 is CASSLGAGSGELFF. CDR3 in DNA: TGTGCCAGCAGCTTAGGTGCAGGGTCCGGGGAGCTGTTTTTT. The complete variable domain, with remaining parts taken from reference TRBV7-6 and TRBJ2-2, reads GAGVSQSPRYKVTKRGQDVALRCDPISGHVSLYWYRQALGQGPEFLTYFNYEAQQDKSGLPNDRFSAERPEGSISTLTIQRTEQRDSAMYRCASSLGAGSGELFFGEGSRLTVL.

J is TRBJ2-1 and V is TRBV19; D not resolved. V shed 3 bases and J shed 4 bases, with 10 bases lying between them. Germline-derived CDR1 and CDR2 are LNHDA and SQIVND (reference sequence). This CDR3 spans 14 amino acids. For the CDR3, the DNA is TGTGCCAGTAGTATGTTGCAGGATTACAATGAGCAGTTCTTC. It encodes CASSMLQDYNEQFF.

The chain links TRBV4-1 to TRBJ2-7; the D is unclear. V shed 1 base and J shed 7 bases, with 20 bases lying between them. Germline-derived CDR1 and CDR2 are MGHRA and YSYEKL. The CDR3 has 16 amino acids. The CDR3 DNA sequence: TGCGCCAGCAGCCAAGTAGGACCCCCCGGGCCTGGAGAGCAGTACTTC. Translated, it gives CASSQVGPPGPGEQYF.

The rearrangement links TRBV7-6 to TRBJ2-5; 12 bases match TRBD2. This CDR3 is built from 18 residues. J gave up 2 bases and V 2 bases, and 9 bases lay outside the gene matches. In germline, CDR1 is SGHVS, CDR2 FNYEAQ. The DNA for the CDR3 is TGTGCCAGCAGCTTATGGGCTAGCGGGGGGGACTATCAAGAGACCCAGTACTTC. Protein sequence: CASSLWASGGDYQETQYF.